This TCR beta chain comes out of a study of shared clonotypes between healthy human individuals. Trimming shortened V by 5 bases and J by 3 bases, and 11 bases separated the two germline ends. The CDR3 loop spans 14 amino acids. Germline assignment: CDR1 SGHTA and CDR2 FQGNSA. Only in-frame clones appear in the TCRdb table, and some are missing; sequencing was by immunoSEQ multiplex PCR. The sample lists fewer than 2.5 million clones; over 85% were seen once. Sequenced material: naive CD4+ T cells from PBMCs. Subset indicated: CD45RA+ positively selected. The chain couples TRBV7-2 to TRBJ1-3; no clear D gene. This TCR was sampled from a man aged 18 to 30 in good health. Some clones in this sample may be carry-over from other donors' samples. CDR3 coding DNA: TGTGCCAGCAGCAAACAGCTTATTGGAAACACCATATATTTT. Its protein product is CASSKQLIGNTIYF.